This note documents a single T cell receptor (beta chain) sequence. What it recognizes is unknown. The entry originates in a study of chemoradiotherapy in HPV16-positive cancers. Study-wide results and caveats: During treatment, candidate HPV-specific clones and E7-related motifs expanded in tumor. Better recurrence-free survival went with HPV-responsive T-cell expansion in HPV16-positive patients. Functional assays defining HPV-specific T cells used only two HPV16-positive patients.

The data were produced by immunoSEQ multiplex PCR, yet TCRdb's version contains in-frame clones alone and is incomplete. The sample has fewer than 1,500 clones; about 81% are singletons. V gave up 0 bases and J gave up 2 bases, with 10 bases separating them. This CDR3 comprises 15 residues. From germline, CDR1 is LGHNA and CDR2 YNFKEQ. This specimen was tumor tissue, taken from a patient who underwent chemoradiotherapy. V is TRBV4-2 and J is TRBJ1-2; no firm D call. The TCR comes from a human donor with HPV-associated anogenital cancer. CDR3 sequence reads: CASSQDSSGNYGYTF. CDR3 DNA sequence: TGTGCCAGCAGCCAAGATTCTTCAGGCAACTATGGCTACACCTTC.